A single T cell receptor (beta chain) is shown here with its context. Its matching antigen is unknown. This sample is drawn from a study of post-analysis software for immune sequencing data. Carried by the TCR beta cDNA libraries were unique molecular identifiers. TCRdb itself ran the PCR reads through MiXCR, one entry per CDR3 protein. Here the sample spans approximately 730,000 distinct CDR3 sequences, 46% being singletons. General study results and limits: Controls showed lower frequencies than patients for a few TRBV segments, and TRBV5-6, TRBV5-1 and TRBV20-1 were among these.

V was trimmed by 2 bases and J by 5 bases, leaving 10 bases between them. This CDR3 comprises 13 residues. Germline V gene sequence: CDR1 SGDLS, CDR2 YYNGEE. The TCR comes from a girl aged 10 to 17 with multiple sclerosis. The sample consisted of blood. J is TRBJ1-1 and V is TRBV9, with unresolved D. Written as DNA, the CDR3 is TGTGCCAGCAGCGTCGAGCCAAAGACTGAAGCTTTCTTT. It specifies CASSVEPKTEAFF.